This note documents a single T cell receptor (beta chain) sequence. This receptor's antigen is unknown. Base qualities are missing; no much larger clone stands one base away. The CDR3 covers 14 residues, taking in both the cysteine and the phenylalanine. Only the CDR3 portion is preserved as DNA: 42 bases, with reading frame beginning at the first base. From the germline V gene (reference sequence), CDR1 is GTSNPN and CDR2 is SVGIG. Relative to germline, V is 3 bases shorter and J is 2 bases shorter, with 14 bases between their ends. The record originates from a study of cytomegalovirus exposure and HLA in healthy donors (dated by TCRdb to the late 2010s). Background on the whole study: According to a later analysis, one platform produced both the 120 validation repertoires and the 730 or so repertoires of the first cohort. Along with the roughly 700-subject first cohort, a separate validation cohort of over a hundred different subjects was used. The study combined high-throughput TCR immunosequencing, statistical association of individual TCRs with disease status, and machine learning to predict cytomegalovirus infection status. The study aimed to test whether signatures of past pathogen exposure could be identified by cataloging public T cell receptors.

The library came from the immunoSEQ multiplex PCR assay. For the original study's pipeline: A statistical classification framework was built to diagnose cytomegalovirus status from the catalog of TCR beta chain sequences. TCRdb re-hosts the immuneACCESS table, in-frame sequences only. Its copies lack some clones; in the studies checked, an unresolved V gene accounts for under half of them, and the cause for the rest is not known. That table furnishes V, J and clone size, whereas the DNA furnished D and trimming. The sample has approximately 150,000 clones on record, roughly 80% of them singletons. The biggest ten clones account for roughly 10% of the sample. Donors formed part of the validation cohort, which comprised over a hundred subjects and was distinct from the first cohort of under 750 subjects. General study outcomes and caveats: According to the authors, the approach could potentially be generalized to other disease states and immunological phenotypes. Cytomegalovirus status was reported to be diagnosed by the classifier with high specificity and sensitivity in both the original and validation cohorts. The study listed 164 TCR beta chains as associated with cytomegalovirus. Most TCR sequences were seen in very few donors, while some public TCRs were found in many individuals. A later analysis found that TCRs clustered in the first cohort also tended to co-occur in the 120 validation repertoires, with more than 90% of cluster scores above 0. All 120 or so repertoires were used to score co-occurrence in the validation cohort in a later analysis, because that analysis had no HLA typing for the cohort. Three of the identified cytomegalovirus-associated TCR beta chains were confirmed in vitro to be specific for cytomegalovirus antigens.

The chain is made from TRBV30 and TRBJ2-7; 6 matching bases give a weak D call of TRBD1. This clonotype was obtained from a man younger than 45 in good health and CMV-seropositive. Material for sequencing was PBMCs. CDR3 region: CAWSRKQGPYEQYF. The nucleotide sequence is TGTGCCTGGAGCCGAAAACAGGGACCCTACGAGCAGTACTTC.